This paragraph covers one TCR beta chain sequence. The antigen is unknown. The data were obtained in a study of cytomegalovirus exposure and HLA in healthy donors. Study findings and constraints: In vitro confirmation showed three CMV-associated chains to be CMV antigen specific. Rare TCR sequences predominated, though certain public TCRs were found in many donors.

Only in-frame clones appear in the TCRdb table, and some are missing; sequencing was by immunoSEQ multiplex PCR. The repertoire holds roughly 350,000 clones, approximately 90% seen once, with approximately 0.84% in the top ten. Germline CDR1 and CDR2: DFQATT and SNEGSKA (reference sequence). This CDR3 comprises 11 residues. V shed 7 bases and J 3 bases; nucleotides not matched to a gene: 1. The source of this sequence is a woman aged 18-35 years in good health and CMV-seronegative. The chain uses TRBV20-1 and TRBJ2-7; 9 bases fit TRBD2. The sample taken for sequencing was PBMCs. The CDR3 sequence: CSETSGYEQYF. DNA of the CDR3: TGCAGTGAGACTAGCGGCTACGAGCAGTACTTC.